This TCR beta chain was sequenced for a study of early T cells in non-severe SARS-CoV-2 infection. Study summary: Unsorted whole-blood RNA was sequenced in bulk, leaving chains unpaired.

CDR3 length: 15 residues. With 2 bases clipped from V and 7 bases from J, the junction kept 7 bases outside the gene matches. The germline V gene encodes CDR1 SGHNT and CDR2 YYREEE (reference sequence). Comment on this clonotype: The antigen is not known.

Attached unique molecular identifiers marked individual cDNA molecules. TCRdb re-called the 5' RACE reads through MiXCR, storing one row per CDR3 protein. The sample yields tens of thousands of distinct CDR3 sequences, roughly a tenth seen once. Findings and limits, study-wide: Lookups in VDJdb leaned toward anti-spike CD8 responses and missed private and CD4 specificities.

The chain is built from TRBV5-4 and TRBJ2-7, with TRBD2 matching 12 bases. The sample comprised whole blood. The receptor was isolated from an adult who was a healthcare worker with PCR-confirmed SARS-CoV-2 infection or an uninfected control (not recorded which). As DNA, the CDR3 is TGTGCCAGCAGCTTACTAGCGGGAGGAGGGGAAGAGCAGTACTTC. It yields the protein CASSLLAGGGEEQYF.